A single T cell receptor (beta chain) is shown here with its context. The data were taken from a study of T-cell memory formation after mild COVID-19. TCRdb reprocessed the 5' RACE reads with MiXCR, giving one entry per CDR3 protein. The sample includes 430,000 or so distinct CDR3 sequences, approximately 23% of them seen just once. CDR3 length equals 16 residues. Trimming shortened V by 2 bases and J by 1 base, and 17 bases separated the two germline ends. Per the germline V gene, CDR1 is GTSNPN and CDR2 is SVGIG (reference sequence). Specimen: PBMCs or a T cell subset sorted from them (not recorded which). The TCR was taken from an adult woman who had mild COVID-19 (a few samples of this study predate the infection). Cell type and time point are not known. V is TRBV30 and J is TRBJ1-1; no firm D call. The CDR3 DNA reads TGTGCCTGGAGTCCTCCGAGGTTTAGATCGAACACTGAAGCTTTCTTT. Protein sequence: CAWSPPRFRSNTEAFF.